One sample yielded the 5 T cell receptor beta chains listed below, sequenced in a study of cytomegalovirus exposure and HLA in healthy donors. The PCR contained 60 Vbeta and 13 Jbeta primers. Assay: immunoSEQ multiplex PCR; the TCRdb copy retains only in-frame clones and omits some. The data show roughly 200,000 clones, 82% seen once. Sequenced sample: PBMCs. Receptor source: a woman between 18 and 29 years old in good health and CMV-seronegative.

This clone turned up a few times. This chain uses TRBV4-3 with TRBJ2-5, with 8 bases that match TRBD1. V dropped 3 bases and J dropped 2; count of bases not matched to a gene: 5. This CDR3 comprises 15 residues. Germline CDR1 LGHNA, CDR2 YSLEER. The DNA of the CDR3 is TGCGCCAGCAGCCAGAGACGACAGGGGCAAGAGACCCAGTACTTC. Protein: CASSQRRQGQETQYF.

The gene calls are TRBV7-2 and TRBJ1-4; D gene ambiguous. The V end was cut by 0 bases, the J end by 5 bases, with 7 bases between. CDR3 length equals 14 residues. Germline lookup yields CDR1 SGHTA and CDR2 FQGNSA. The CDR3 here is CASSLALRNEKLFF. The CDR3 bases are TGTGCCAGCAGCTTAGCACTTCGGAATGAAAAACTGTTTTTT.

The rearrangement joins TRBV7-9 to TRBJ1-4; 8 bases match TRBD1. This CDR3 is 14 amino acids long. Germline V gene data show CDR1 as SEHNR and CDR2 as FQNEAQ (reference sequence). J was trimmed by 4 bases and V by 3 bases; bases with no gene match: 1. This chain's CDR3 is CASSLTGVNEKLFF. CDR3 in DNA: TGTGCCAGCAGCTTGACAGGGGTTAATGAAAAACTGTTTTTT. Combining the CDR3 with reference TRBV7-9 and TRBJ1-4 gives the whole variable domain DTGVSQNPRHKITKRGQNVTFRCDPISEHNRLYWYRQTLGQGPEFLTYFQNEAQLEKSRLLSDRFSAERPKGSFSTLEIQRTEQGDSAMYLCASSLTGVNEKLFFGSGTQLSVL.

This clone has only one observation. The CDR3 DNA sequence: TGTGCCAGCAGTTTCCCCCGTGGGGCTTCCTATGGCTACACCTTC. Amino acid sequence: CASSFPRGASYGYTF. The chain uses TRBV28 and TRBJ1-2; D possibly corresponds to TRBD1 (5 bases). Germline values: CDR1 MDHEN, CDR2 SYDVKM. Trimming took off 3 bases at V and 4 bases at J, with 15 bases between the two ends. This CDR3 has 15 residues.

The J gene is TRBJ2-3, the V gene TRBV2, with D maybe TRBD2 (6 bases). The ends were cut back, 11 bases at V and 5 bases at J, with 14 bases in the middle. The CDR3 has 12 residues. Looked up from germline, CDR1 is SNHLY and CDR2 is FYNNEI. The CDR3 is CAGGIIQDTQYF. The DNA for the CDR3 is TGTGCCGGCGGGATTATTCAAGATACGCAGTATTTT.